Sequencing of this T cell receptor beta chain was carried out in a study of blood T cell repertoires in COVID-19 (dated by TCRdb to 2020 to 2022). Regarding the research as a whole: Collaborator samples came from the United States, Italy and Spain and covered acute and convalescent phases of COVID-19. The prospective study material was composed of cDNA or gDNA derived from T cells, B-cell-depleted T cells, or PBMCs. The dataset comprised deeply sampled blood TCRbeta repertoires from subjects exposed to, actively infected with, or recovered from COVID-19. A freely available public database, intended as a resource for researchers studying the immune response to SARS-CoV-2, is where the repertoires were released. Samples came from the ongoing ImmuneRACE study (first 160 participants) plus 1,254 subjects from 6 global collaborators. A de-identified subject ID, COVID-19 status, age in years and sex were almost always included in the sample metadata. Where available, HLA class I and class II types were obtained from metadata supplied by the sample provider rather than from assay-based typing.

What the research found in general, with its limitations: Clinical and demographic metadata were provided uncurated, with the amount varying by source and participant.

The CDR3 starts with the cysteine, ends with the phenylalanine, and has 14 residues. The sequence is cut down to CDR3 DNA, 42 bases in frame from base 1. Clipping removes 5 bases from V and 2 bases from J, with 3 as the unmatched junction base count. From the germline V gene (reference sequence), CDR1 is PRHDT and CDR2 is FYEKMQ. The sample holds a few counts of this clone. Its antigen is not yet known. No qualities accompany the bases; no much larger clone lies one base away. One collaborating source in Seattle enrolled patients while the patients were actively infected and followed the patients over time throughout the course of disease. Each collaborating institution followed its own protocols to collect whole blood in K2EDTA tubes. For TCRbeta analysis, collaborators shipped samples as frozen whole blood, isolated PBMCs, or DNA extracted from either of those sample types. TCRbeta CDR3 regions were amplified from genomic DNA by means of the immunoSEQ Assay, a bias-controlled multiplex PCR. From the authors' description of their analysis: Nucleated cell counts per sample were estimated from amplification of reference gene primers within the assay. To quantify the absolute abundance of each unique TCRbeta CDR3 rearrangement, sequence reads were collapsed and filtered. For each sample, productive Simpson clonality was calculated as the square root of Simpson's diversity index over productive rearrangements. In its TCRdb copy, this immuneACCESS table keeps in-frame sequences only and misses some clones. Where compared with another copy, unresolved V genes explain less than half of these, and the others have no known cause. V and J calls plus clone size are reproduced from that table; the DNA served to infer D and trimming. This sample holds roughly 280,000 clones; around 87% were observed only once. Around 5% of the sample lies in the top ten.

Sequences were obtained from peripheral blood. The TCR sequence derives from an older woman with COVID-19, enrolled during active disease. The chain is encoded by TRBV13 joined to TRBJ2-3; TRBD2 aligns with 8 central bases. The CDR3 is CASSPLAVTDTQYF. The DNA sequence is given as TGTGCCAGCAGCCCACTAGCGGTCACAGATACGCAGTATTTT.